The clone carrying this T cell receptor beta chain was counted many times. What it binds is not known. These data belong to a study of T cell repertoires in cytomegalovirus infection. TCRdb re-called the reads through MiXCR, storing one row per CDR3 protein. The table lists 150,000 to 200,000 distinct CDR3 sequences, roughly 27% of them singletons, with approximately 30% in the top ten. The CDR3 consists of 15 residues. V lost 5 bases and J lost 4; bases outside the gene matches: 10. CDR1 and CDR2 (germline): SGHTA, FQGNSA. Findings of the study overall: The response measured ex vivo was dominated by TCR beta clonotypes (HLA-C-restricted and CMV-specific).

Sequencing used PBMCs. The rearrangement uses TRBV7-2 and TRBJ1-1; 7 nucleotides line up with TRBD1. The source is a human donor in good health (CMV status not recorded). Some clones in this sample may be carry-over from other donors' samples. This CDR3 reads CASSDRQGAGTEAFF. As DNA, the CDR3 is TGTGCCAGCAGCGATCGACAGGGAGCGGGCACTGAAGCTTTCTTT.